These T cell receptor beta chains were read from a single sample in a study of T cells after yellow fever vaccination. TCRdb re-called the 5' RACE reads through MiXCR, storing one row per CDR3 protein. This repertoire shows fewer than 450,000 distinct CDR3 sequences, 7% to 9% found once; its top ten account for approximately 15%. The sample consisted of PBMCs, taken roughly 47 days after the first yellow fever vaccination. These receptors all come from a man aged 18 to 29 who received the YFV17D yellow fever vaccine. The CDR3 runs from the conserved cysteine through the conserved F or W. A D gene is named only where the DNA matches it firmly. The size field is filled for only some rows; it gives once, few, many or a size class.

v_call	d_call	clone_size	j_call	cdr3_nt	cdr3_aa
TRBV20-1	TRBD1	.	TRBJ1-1	TGCAGTGCTAGAGCCACTGGACAGGGGAGCAATAAGAACACTGAAGCTTTCTTT	CSARATGQGSNKNTEAFF
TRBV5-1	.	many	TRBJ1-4	TGCGCCAGCAGCTTGGAGGGGATGAATGAAAAACTGTTTTTT	CASSLEGMNEKLFF
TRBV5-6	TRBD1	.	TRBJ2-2	TGTGCCAGCAGCTTGAGGGGGCCCGTCACCGGGGAGCTGTTTTTT	CASSLRGPVTGELFF
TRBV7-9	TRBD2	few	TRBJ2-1	TGTGCCAGCAGCCCCCCCGGGACTAGCGTCAATGAGCAGTTCTTC	CASSPPGTSVNEQFF
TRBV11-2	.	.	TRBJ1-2	TGTGCCAGCAGCTTAGATCTCAATGATGTCTACACCTTC	CASSLDLNDVYTF
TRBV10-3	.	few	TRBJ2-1	TGTGCCATCAGTGAGGACCCCCCTGTTTACAATGAGCAGTTCTTC	CAISEDPPVYNEQFF
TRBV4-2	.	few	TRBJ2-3	TGTGCCAGCAGCCATGGGACGGGGGGCGATACGCAGTATTTT	CASSHGTGGDTQYF
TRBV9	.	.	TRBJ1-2	TGTGCCAGCAGCGTAGGGGCGCTGGACTATGGCTACACCTTC	CASSVGALDYGYTF
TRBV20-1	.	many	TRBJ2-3	TGCAGTGCTGGACCCTCCTGGGGGACGCAGTATTTT	CSAGPSWGTQYF
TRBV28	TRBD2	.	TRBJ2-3	TGTGCCAGCACCAATCTAAGCGGGGGGAACCGAAACACAGATACGCAGTATTTT	CASTNLSGGNRNTDTQYF
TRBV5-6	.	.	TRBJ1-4	TGTGCCAGCAGCTTGGGATGGACAAGTGAAAAACTGTTTTTT	CASSLGWTSEKLFF
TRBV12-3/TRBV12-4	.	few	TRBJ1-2	TGTGCCAGCAGTTTAGGGGGGATTCAACGCTACACCTTC	CASSLGGIQRYTF
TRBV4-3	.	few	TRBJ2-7	TGCGCCAGCAGCCCAGCTCACCAGAGCTCCTACGAGCAGTACTTC	CASSPAHQSSYEQYF
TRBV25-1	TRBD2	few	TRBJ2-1	TGTGCCAGCAGTGAGTTACTAGCGGGCAATGAGCAGTTCTTC	CASSELLAGNEQFF
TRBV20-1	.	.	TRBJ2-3	TGCAGTGGCGGAAAGGATACGCAGTATTTT	CSGGKDTQYF
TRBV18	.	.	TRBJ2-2	TGTGCCAGCTCACCACCGCCGAACACCGGGGAGCTGTTTTTT	CASSPPPNTGELFF
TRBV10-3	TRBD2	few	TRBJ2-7	TGTGCCATCAGTGGACTAGCCTTGAACGAGCAGTACTTC	CAISGLALNEQYF
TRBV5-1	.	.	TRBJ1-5	TGCGCCAGCAGCTTGACCGGGACGCCTAATCAGCCCCAGCATTTT	CASSLTGTPNQPQHF
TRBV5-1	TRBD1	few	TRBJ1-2	TGCGCCAGCAGCCCGGGACAGTTAGAGGTCTATGGCTACACCTTC	CASSPGQLEVYGYTF
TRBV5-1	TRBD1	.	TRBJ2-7	TGCGCCAGCAGCCCCCTCGGGACAGGGGTAAACGAGCAGTACTTC	CASSPLGTGVNEQYF
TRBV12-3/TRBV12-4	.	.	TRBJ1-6	TGTGCCAGCAGTTCCCGAGGTAGTTCACCCCTCCACTTT	CASSSRGSSPLHF
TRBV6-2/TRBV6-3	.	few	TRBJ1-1	TGTGCCAGCAGTTACTCAGGGGAAACGAACACTGAAGCTTTCTTT	CASSYSGETNTEAFF
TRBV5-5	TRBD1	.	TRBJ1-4	TGTGCCAGTGGGACAGGTCCGCAAAGGGGTGAAAAACTGTTTTTT	CASGTGPQRGEKLFF
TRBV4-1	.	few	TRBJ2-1	TGCGCCAGCAGCCAGAGGTTTACAAGCTCCTACAATGAGCAGTTCTTC	CASSQRFTSSYNEQFF
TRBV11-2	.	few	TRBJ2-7	TGTGCCAGCAGCTTAGGCGTCCATATATACGAGCAGTACTTC	CASSLGVHIYEQYF
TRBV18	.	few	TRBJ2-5	TGTGCCAGCTCACCGAAGGGCAGTACGAGGGTCGGCCGAGAGACCCAGTACTTC	CASSPKGSTRVGRETQYF
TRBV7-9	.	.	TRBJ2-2	TGTGCCAGCAGCTTAGGTGTTCGGAAGCACGGGGAGCTGTTTTTT	CASSLGVRKHGELFF
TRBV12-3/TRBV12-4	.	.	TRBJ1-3	TGTGCCAGCACCCCGTTTACGGGTGGAAACACCATATATTTT	CASTPFTGGNTIYF
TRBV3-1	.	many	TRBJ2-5	TGTGCCAGCAGCCAAGGGCGGGGCTTTGGCCAAGAGACCCAGTACTTC	CASSQGRGFGQETQYF
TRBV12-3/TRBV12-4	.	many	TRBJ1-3	TGTGCCAGCAGTTTCCCACTGTACTCTGGAAACACCATATATTTT	CASSFPLYSGNTIYF
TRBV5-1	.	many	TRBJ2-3	TGCGCCAGCAGTTCCGACGGGAGCACAGATACGCAGTATTTT	CASSSDGSTDTQYF
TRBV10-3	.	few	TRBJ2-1	TGTGCCAACTCACGTGTTGGGGGCTTCTACAATGAGCAGTTCTTC	CANSRVGGFYNEQFF
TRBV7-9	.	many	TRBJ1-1	TGTGCCAGCAGCTCCTCGTCTCTCAGGGAGGGAAACACTGAAGCTTTCTTT	CASSSSSLREGNTEAFF
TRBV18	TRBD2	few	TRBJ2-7	TGTGCCAGCTCACCGAGCCAAGCTAGCGGGGCGTACGAGCAGTACTTC	CASSPSQASGAYEQYF
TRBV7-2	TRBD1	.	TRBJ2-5	TGTGCCAGCAGCTTAACAGGGGTAGTTCAAGAGACCCAGTACTTC	CASSLTGVVQETQYF
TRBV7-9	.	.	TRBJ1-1	TGTGCCAGCACCTCCGGAGAAGTGAACACTGAAGCTTTCTTT	CASTSGEVNTEAFF
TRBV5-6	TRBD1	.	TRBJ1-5	TGTGCCAGCAGCTTGGGACAGGGGGCTGCCGGTCAGCCCCAGCATTTT	CASSLGQGAAGQPQHF
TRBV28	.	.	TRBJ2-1	TGTGCCAGCAGCGAAGGGAAGCAGTTCTTC	CASSEGKQFF
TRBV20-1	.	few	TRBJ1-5	TGCAGTGCATTCGGGGATAGCAATCAGCCCCAGCATTTT	CSAFGDSNQPQHF
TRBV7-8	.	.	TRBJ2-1	TGTGCCAGCAGCTCTCACAGCAATGAGCAGTTCTTC	CASSSHSNEQFF
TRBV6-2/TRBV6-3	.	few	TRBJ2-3	TGTGCCAGCACCCGAAGGAGGGAGGCCCGCACAGATACGCAGTATTTT	CASTRRREARTDTQYF
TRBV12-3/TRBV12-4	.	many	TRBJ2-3	TGTGCCAGCAGCCCTGGGGGGTTTGGGGATACGCAGTATTTT	CASSPGGFGDTQYF
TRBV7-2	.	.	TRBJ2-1	TGTGCCAGCAGCCGAAGCTACACTGAGCAGTTCTTC	CASSRSYTEQFF
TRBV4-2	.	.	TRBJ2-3	TGTGCCAGCAGCCAAGATCTCACTAGTTTTCTCACAGATACGCAGTATTTT	CASSQDLTSFLTDTQYF
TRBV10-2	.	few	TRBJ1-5	TGCGCCAGCAGTGAGTCGGGGGGAGGGTTCAATCAGCCCCAGCATTTT	CASSESGGGFNQPQHF
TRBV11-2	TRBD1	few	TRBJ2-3	TGTGCCAGCAGCTTATGGGGACAGGGGAACCCAGATACGCAGTATTTT	CASSLWGQGNPDTQYF